The rows below give T cell receptor beta chains drawn from one sample of a study of cytomegalovirus exposure and HLA in healthy donors. Sequencing used immunoSEQ multiplex PCR; TCRdb keeps in-frame clones, though not all of them. The sample has about 150,000 clones, 9.7% seen once. The sequenced sample was PBMCs. The receptors shown here come from a man between 45 and 60 years old in good health and CMV-seronegative. Each CDR3 is given with its conserved first and last residue. D genes are given only for firm matches. Rows give clone size only sometimes, using once, few, many, or a class for an expanded clone.

v_call,j_call,d_call,clone_size,cdr3_nt,cdr3_aa
TRBV2,TRBJ1-5,-,-,TGTGCCAGCAGTGAACACGAGGGCTCGGGGCCCCAGCATTTT,CASSEHEGSGPQHF
TRBV28,TRBJ2-7,TRBD1,few,TGTGCCAGCAGGGGAGCGACAGGGGGGAGCGCCGAGCAGTACTTC,CASRGATGGSAEQYF
TRBV29-1,TRBJ1-3,TRBD1,-,TGCAGCGTTACGACAGGGTTGGACACCATATATTTT,CSVTTGLDTIYF
TRBV21-1,TRBJ2-4,-,-,TGTGCCCGATCACCCTGGGGCGGGGTAAGAGTAGCCAAAAACATTCAGTACTTC,CARSPWGGVRVAKNIQYF
TRBV27,TRBJ1-2,-,few,TGTGCCAGCAGTTTCTCAGGGTCCTATGGCTACACCTTC,CASSFSGSYGYTF
TRBV29-1,TRBJ2-5,-,few,TGCAGCGCTCGGGAGCGGGTGGAGACCCAGTACTTC,CSARERVETQYF
TRBV2,TRBJ2-7,-,-,TGTGCCATTTCGAACAGAAAGATGGTTGTTAACGAGCAGTACTTC,CAISNRKMVVNEQYF
TRBV2,TRBJ1-6,-,few,TGTGCCAGCAGCACTGGACAGCGAGAAAATTCACCCCTCCACTTT,CASSTGQRENSPLHF
TRBV2,TRBJ1-1,-,few,TGTGCCAGCAGTAACCAAAGGCAGGGTAATGAAGCTTTCTTT,CASSNQRQGNEAFF
TRBV11-2,TRBJ1-2,-,-,TGTGCCAGCAGCTCTAGTGCCAGGACAGTAGGATTCTATGGCTACACCTTC,CASSSSARTVGFYGYTF
TRBV18,TRBJ2-6,-,-,TGTGCCAGCTCACCCCTGAACAGGGCGAGCTCTGGGGCCAACGTCCTGACTTTC,CASSPLNRASSGANVLTF
TRBV2,TRBJ2-3,-,few,TGTGCCAGCGGTCAAGAGCGAAAGTCAGATACGCAGTATTTT,CASGQERKSDTQYF
TRBV5-1,TRBJ1-1,-,-,TGCGCCAGCAGCTTTATACCCGCCGACATGACTGAAGCTTTCTTT,CASSFIPADMTEAFF